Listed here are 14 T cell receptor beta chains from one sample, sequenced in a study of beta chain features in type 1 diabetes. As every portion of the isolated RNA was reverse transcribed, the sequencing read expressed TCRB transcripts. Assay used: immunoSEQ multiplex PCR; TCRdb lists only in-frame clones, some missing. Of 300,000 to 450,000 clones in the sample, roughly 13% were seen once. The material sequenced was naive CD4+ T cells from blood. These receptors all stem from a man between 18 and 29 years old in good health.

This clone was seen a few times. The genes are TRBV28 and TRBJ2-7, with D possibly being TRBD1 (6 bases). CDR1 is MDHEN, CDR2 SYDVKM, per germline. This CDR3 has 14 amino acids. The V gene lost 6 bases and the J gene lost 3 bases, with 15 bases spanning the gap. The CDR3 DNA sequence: TGTGCCAGCAGACCGTCCGACAGGTTCTACGAGCAGTACTTC. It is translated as CASRPSDRFYEQYF.

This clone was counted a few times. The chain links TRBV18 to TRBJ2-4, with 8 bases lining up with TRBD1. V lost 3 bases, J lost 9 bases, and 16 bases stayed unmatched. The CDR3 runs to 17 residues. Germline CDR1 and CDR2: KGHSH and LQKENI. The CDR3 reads CASSPMPTGTGLGIQYF. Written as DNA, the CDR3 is TGTGCCAGCTCACCCATGCCGACCGGGACAGGCCTCGGCATTCAGTACTTC. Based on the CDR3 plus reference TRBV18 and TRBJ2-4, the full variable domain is NAGVMQNPRHLVRRRGQEARLRCSPMKGHSHVYWYRQLPEEGLKFMVYLQKENIIDESGMPKERFSAEFPKEGPSILRIQQVVRGDSAAYFCASSPMPTGTGLGIQYFGAGTRLSVL.

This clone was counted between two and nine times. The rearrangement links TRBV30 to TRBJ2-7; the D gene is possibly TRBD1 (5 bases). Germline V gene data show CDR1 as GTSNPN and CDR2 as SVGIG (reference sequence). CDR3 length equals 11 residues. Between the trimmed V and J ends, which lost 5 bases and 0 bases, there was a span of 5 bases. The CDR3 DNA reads TGTGCCTGGGGACACTCCTACGAGCAGTACTTC. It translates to CAWGHSYEQYF.

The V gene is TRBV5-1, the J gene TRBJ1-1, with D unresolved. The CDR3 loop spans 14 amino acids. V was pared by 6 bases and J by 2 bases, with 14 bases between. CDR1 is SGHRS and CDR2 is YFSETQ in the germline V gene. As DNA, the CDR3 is TGCGCCAGCACGGCGGAGGGCCGCAACACTGAAGCTTTCTTT. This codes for CASTAEGRNTEAFF. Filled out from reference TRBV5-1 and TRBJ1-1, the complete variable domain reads KAGVTQTPRYLIKTRGQQVTLSCSPISGHRSVSWYQQTPGQGLQFLFEYFSETQRNKGNFPGRFSGRQFSNSRSEMNVSTLELGDSALYLCASTAEGRNTEAFFGQGTRLTVV.

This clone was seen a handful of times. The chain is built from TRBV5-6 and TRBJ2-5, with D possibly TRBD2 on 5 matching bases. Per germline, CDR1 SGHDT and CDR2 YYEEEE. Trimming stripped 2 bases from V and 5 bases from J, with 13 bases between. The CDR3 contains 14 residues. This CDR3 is CASSFNAGRETQYF. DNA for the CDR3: TGTGCCAGCAGCTTTAACGCGGGCCGGGAGACCCAGTACTTC.

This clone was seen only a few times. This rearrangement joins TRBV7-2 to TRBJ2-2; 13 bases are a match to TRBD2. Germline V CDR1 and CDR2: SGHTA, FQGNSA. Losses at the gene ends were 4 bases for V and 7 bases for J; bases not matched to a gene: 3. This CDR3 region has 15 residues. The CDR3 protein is CASSSGTSGVGELFF. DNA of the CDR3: TGTGCCAGCAGCTCCGGGACTAGCGGGGTCGGGGAGCTGTTTTTT.

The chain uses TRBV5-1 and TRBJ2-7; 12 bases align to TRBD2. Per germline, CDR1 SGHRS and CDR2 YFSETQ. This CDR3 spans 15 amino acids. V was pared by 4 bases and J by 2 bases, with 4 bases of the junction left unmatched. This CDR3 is CASSLRTSGTYEQYF. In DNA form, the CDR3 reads TGCGCCAGCAGCCTCAGGACTAGCGGGACCTACGAGCAGTACTTC. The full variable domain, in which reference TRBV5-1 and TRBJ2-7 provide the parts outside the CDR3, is KAGVTQTPRYLIKTRGQQVTLSCSPISGHRSVSWYQQTPGQGLQFLFEYFSETQRNKGNFPGRFSGRQFSNSRSEMNVSTLELGDSALYLCASSLRTSGTYEQYFGPGTRLTVT.

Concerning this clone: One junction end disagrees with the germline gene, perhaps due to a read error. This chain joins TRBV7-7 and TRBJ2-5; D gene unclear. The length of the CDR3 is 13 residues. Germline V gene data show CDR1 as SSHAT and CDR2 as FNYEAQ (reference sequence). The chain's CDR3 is CASSLDSGETQYF. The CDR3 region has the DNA TGTGCTAGCAGCTTAGATTCAGGAGAGACCCAGTACTTC.

The CDR3 coding sequence is TGTGCCAGCAGACCCGGGGCCAAGGGACTAGCGGGAGGGCCGGGTAGCTCCTACAATGAGCAGTTCTTC. Translating gives CASRPGAKGLAGGPGSSYNEQFF. This sequence joins TRBV9 and TRBJ2-1; TRBD2 matches 16 bases. V shed 5 bases and J 0 bases; nucleotides not matched to a gene: 20. The CDR3 consists of 23 residues. CDR1 is SGDLS and CDR2 is YYNGEE in the germline V gene.

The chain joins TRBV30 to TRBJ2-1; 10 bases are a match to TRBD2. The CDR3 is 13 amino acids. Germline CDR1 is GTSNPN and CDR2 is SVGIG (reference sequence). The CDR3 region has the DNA TGTGCTAGAGCGGGGGGGGGCCACAATGAGCAGTTCTTC. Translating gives CARAGGGHNEQFF.

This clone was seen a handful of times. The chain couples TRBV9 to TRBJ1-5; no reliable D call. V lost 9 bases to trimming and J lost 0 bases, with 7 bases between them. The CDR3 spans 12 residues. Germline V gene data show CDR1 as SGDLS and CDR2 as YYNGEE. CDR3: CATRDSNQPQHF. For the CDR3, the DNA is TGTGCCACAAGAGATAGCAATCAGCCCCAGCATTTT.

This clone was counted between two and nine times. The CDR3 is CASRRSGGDSYEQYF. The CDR3 DNA sequence: TGTGCCAGCAGGAGGAGCGGGGGAGACTCTTACGAGCAGTACTTC. The J gene is TRBJ2-7, the V gene TRBV7-2; 8 positions agree with TRBD2. Unmatched junction bases numbered 11, after V lost 6 bases and J lost 4 bases. The CDR3 contains 15 residues. Germline V gives CDR1 SGHTA, CDR2 FQGNSA.

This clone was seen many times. The CDR3 DNA reads as TGTGCCAGCAGCTTTGATAGAGACACTGAAGCTTTCTTT. The encoded protein is CASSFDRDTEAFF. The chain is built from TRBV7-9 and TRBJ1-1; D is unresolved. CDR1 and CDR2 from the germline V gene are SEHNR and FQNEAQ (reference sequence). Trimming removed 3 bases from V and 3 bases from J, with 8 bases in between. The CDR3 is 13 residues long.

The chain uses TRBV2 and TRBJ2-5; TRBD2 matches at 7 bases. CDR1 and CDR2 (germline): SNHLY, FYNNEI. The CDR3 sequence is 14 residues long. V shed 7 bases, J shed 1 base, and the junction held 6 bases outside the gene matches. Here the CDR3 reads CASTAGAFQETQYF. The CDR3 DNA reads TGTGCCAGCACGGCGGGAGCGTTCCAAGAGACCCAGTACTTC.